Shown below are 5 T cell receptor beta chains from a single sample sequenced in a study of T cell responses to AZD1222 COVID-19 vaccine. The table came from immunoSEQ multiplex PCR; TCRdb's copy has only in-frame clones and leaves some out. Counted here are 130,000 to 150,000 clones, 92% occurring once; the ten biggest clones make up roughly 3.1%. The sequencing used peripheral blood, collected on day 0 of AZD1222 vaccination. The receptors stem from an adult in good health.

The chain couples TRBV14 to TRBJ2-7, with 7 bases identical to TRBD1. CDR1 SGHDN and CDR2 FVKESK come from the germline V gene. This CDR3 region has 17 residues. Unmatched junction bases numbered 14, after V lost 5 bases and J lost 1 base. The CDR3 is CASSGRNRGFESYEQYF. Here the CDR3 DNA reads TGTGCCAGCAGCGGACGGAACAGGGGATTTGAGTCCTACGAGCAGTACTTC.

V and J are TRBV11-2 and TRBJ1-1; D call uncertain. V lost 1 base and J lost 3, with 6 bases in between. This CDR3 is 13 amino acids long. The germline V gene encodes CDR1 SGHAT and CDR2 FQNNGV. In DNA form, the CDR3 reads TGTGCCAGCAGCTTAGGGGTGGACACTGAAGCTTTCTTT. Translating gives CASSLGVDTEAFF.

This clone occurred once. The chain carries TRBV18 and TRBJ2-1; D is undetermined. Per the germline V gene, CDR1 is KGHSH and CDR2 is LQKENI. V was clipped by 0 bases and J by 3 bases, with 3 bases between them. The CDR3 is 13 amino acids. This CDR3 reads CASSPPDYNEQFF. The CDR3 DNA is TGTGCCAGCTCACCACCCGACTACAATGAGCAGTTCTTC. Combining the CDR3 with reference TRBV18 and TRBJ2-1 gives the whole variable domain NAGVMQNPRHLVRRRGQEARLRCSPMKGHSHVYWYRQLPEEGLKFMVYLQKENIIDESGMPKERFSAEFPKEGPSILRIQQVVRGDSAAYFCASSPPDYNEQFFGPGTRLTVL.

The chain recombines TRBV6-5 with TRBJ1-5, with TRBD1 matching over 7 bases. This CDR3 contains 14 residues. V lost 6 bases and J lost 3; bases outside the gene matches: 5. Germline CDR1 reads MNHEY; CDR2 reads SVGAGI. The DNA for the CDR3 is TGTGCCAGCAGGCCAGACAGGGACAATCAGCCCCAGCATTTT. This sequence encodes CASRPDRDNQPQHF.

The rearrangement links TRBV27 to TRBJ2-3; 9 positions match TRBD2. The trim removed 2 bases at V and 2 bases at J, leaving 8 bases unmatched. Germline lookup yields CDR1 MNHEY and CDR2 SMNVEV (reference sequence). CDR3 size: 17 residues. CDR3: CASSLNLAGGTTDTQYF. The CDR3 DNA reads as TGTGCCAGCAGTTTAAATCTCGCGGGAGGGACCACAGATACGCAGTATTTT.